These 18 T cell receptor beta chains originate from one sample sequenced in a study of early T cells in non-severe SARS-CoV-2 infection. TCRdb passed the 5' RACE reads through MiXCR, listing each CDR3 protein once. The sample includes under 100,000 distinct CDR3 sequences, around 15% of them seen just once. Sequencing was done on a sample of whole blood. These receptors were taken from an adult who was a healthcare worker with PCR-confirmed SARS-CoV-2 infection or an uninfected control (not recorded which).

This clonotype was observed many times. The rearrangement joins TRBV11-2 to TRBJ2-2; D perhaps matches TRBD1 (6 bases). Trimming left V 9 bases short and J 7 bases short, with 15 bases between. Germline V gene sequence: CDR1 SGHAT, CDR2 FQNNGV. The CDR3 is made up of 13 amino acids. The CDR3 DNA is TGTGCCAGTGAGAAGGGGGACGGCGGGGAGCTGTTTTTT. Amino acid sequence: CASEKGDGGELFF.

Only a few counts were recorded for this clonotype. The CDR3 bases are TGTGCCAGCAGCTTAGAGCTAGCGGGGGCAGAGCAGTTCTTC. Its protein is CASSLELAGAEQFF. This chain joins TRBV5-5 and TRBJ2-1, with TRBD2 matching 10 bases. With V trimmed by 2 bases and J by 10 bases, 6 bases remained unmatched. The CDR3 is 14 residues long. Germline values: CDR1 SGHKS, CDR2 YYEKEE (reference sequence).

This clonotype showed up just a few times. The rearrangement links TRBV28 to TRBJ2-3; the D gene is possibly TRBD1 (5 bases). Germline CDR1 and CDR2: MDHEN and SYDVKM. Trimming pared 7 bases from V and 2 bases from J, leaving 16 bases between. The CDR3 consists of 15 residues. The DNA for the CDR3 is TGTGCCAGCACCATCTCAGGGATCCACACAGATACGCAGTATTTT. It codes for CASTISGIHTDTQYF. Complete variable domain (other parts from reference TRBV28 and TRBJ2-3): DVKVTQSSRYLVKRTGEKVFLECVQDMDHENMFWYRQDPGLGLRLIYFSYDVKMKEKGDIPEGYSVSREKKERFSLILESASTNQTSMYLCASTISGIHTDTQYFGPGTRLTVL.

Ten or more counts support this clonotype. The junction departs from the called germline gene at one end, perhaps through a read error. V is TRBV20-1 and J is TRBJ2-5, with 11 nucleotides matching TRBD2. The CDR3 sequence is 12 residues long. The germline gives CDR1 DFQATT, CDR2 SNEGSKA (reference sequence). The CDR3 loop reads CSPSGGKETQYF. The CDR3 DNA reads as TGCAGTCCTAGCGGGGGGAAAGAGACCCAGTACTTC.

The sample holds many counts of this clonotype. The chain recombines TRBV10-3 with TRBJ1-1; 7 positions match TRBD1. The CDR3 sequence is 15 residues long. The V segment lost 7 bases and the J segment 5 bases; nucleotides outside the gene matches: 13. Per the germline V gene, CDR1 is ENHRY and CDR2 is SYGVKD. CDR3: CAIKLDRVLSTEAFF. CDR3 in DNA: TGTGCCATCAAACTCGACAGGGTTTTATCGACTGAAGCTTTCTTT.

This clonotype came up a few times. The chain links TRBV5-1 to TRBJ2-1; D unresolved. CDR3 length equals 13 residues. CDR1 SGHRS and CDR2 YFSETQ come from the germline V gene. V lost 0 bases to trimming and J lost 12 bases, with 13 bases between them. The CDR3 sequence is CASSLAGRSRQFF. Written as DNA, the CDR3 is TGCGCCAGCAGCTTGGCCGGTCGTAGCCGGCAGTTCTTC. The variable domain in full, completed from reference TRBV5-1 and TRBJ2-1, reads KAGVTQTPRYLIKTRGQQVTLSCSPISGHRSVSWYQQTPGQGLQFLFEYFSETQRNKGNFPGRFSGRQFSNSRSEMNVSTLELGDSALYLCASSLAGRSRQFFGPGTRLTVL.

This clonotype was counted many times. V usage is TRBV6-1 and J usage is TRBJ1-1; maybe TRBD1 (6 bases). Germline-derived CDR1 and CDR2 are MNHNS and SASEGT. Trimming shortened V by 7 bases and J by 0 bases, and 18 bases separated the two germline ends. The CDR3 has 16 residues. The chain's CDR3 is CASTGDIGGLNTEAFF. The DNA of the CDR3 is TGTGCCAGCACCGGGGACATTGGGGGGTTGAACACTGAAGCTTTCTTT.

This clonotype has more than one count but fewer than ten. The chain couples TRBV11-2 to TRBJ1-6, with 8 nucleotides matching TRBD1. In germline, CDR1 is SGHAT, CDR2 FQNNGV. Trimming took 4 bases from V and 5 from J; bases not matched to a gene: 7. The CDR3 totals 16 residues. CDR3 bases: TGTGCCAGCAGCTCGACAGGGGATCCCCATAATTCACCCCTCCACTTT. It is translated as CASSSTGDPHNSPLHF.

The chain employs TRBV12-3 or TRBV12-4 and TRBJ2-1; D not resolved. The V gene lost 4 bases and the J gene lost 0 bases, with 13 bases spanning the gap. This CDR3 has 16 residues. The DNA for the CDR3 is TGTGCCAGCAGTTCTACGACCGCGAGCTCCTACAATGAGCAGTTCTTC. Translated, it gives CASSSTTASSYNEQFF.

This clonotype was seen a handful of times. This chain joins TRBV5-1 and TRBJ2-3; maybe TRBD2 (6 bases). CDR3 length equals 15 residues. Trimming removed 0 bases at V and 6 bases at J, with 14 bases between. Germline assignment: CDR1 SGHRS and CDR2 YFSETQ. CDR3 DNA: TGCGCCAGCAGCTTGGATGGCGGGGCTGGGGATACGCAGTATTTT. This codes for CASSLDGGAGDTQYF.

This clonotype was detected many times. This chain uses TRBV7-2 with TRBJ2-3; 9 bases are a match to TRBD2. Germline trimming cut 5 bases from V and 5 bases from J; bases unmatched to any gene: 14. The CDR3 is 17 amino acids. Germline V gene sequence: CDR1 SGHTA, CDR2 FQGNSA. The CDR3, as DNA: TGTGCCAGCAGCGCCGTGGGGGCGGGGGGGCCCAGAGATACGCAGTATTTT. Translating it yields CASSAVGAGGPRDTQYF.

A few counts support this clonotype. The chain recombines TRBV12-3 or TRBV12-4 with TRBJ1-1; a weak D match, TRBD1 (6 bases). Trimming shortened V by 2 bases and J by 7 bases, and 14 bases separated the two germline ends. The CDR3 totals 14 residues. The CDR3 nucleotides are TGTGCCAGCAGTTTAACCTACGGACAGATTGAAGCTTTCTTT. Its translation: CASSLTYGQIEAFF.

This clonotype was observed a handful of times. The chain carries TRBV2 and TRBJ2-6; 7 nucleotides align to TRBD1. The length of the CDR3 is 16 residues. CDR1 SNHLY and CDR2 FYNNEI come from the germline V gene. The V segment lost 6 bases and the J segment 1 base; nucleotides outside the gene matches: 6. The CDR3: CASSLLQGSGANVLTF. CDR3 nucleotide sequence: TGTGCCAGCAGCCTATTACAGGGGTCTGGGGCCAACGTCCTGACTTTC.

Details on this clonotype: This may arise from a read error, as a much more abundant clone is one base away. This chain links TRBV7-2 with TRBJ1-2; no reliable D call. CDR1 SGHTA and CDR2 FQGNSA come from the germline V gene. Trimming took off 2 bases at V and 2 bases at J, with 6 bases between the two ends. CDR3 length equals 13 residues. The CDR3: CASSLYGNYGYTF. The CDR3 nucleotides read TGTGCCAGCAGCTTATACGGGAACTATGGCTACACCTTC.

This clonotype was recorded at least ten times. CDR3 region: CASSQSGGQSPSYEQYF. In DNA, the CDR3 is TGCGCCAGCAGTCAATCGGGGGGACAGTCCCCTTCCTACGAGCAGTACTTC. The chain has TRBV23-1 and TRBJ2-7; a possible D gene is TRBD1 (7 bases). TRBV23-1 is placed among ORFs of uncertain function. This CDR3 spans 17 amino acids. V lost 0 bases and J lost 1, with 16 bases in between.

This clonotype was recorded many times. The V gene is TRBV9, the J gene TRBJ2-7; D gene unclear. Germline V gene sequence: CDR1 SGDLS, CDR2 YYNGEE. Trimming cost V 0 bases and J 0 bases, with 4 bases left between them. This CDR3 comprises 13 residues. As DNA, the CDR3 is TGTGCCAGCAGCGTAGAATCCTCCTACGAGCAGTACTTC. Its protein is CASSVESSYEQYF.

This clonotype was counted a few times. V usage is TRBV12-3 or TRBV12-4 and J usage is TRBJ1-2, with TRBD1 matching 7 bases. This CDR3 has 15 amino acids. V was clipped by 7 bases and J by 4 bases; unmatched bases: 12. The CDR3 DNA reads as TGTGCCAGCACCCTTTGGGAGGGGGCGGGCTATGGCTACACCTTC. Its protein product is CASTLWEGAGYGYTF.

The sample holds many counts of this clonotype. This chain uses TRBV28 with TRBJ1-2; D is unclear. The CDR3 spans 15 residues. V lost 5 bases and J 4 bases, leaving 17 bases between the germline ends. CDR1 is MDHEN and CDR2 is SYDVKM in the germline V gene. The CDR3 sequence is CASSTKTGRTYGYTF. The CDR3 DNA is TGTGCCAGCAGTACCAAGACCGGCCGAACCTATGGCTACACCTTC.